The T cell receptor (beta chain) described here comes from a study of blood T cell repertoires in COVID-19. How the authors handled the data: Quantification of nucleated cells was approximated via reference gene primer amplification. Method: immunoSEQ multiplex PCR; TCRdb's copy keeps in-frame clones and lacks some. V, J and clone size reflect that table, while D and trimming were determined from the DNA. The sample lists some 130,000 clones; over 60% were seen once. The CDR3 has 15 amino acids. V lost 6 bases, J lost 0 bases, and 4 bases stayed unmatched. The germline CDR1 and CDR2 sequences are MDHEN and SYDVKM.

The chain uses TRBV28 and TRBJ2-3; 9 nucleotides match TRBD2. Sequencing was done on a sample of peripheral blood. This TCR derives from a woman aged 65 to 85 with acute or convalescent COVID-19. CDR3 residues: CASSSTSGSTDTQYF. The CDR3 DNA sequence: TGTGCCAGCAGCTCGACTAGCGGAAGCACAGATACGCAGTATTTT.